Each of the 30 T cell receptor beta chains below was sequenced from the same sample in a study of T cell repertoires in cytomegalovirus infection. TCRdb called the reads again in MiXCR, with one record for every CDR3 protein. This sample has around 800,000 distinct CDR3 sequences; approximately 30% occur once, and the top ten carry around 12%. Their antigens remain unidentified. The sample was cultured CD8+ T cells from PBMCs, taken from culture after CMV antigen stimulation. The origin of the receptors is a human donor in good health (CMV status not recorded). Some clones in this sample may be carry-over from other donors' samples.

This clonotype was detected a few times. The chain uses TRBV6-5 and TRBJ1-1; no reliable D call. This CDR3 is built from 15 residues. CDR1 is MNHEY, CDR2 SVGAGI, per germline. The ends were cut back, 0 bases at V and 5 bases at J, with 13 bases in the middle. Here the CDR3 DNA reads TGTGCCAGCAGTTACTCGAGATCCACTGGTACTGAAGCTTTCTTT. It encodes CASSYSRSTGTEAFF.

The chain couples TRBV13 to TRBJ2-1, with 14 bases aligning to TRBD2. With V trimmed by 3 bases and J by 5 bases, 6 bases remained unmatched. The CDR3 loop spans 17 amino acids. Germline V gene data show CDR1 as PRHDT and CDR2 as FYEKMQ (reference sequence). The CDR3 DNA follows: TGTGCCAGCAGCTTTACCGGGACTAGCGGGGGTCACAATGAGCAGTTCTTC. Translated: CASSFTGTSGGHNEQFF.

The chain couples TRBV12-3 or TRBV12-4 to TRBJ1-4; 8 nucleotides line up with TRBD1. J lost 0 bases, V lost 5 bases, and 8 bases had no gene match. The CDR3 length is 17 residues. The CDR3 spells CASSHYRGAATNEKLFF. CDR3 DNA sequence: TGTGCCAGCAGTCATTACAGGGGGGCCGCAACTAATGAAAAACTGTTTTTT.

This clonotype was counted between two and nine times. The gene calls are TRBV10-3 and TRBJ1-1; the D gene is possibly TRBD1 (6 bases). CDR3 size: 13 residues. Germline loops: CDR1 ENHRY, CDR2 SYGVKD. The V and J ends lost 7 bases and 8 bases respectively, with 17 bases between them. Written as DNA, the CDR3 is TGTGCCATCAACGGGGGACAAGGTCCAGAAGCTTTCTTT. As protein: CAINGGQGPEAFF.

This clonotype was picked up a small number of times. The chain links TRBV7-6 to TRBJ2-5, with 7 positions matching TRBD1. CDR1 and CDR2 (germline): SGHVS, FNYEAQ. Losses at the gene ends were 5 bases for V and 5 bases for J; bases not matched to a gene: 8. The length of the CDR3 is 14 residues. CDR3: CASSHRGLLETQYF. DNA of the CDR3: TGTGCCAGCAGCCACAGGGGTCTACTGGAGACCCAGTACTTC.

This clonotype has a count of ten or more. The CDR3 DNA reads TGCGCCAGCAGCCGCGGTCTAGCGGGGGGCTTTTCGAGCTCCTACAATGAGCAGTTCTTC. This gives the protein CASSRGLAGGFSSSYNEQFF. The rearrangement links TRBV4-3 to TRBJ2-1, with TRBD2 identical over 11 bases. Germline CDR1 is LGHNA and CDR2 is YSLEER. This CDR3 has 20 amino acids. V lost 4 bases to trimming and J lost 0 bases; unmatched junction nucleotides: 14.

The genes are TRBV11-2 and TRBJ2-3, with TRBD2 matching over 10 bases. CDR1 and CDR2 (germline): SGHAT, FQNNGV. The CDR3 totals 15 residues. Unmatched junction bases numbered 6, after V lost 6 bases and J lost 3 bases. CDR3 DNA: TGTGCCAGCAGGCTAGCGGGGGAGCGGACAGATACGCAGTATTTT. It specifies CASRLAGERTDTQYF.

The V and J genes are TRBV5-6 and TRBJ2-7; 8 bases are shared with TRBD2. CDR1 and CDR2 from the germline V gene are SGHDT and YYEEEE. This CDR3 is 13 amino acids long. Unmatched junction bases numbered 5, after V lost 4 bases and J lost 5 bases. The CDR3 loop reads CASSRGGVDEQYV. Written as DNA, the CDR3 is TGTGCCAGCAGCCGGGGGGGCGTGGACGAGCAGTACGTC.

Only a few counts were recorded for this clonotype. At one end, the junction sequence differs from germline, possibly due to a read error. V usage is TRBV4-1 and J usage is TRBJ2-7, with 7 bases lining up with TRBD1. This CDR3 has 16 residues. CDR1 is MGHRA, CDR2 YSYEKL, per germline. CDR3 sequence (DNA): TGCGCTAGCAGCCAAGGCGGGCCAGGGGGAACCTACGAGCAGTACTTC. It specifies CASSQGGPGGTYEQYF.

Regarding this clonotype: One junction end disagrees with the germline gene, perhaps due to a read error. The CDR3 DNA follows: TGCAGTGCTAGAGAGCCAGCGGGGGGGCGGGAGACCCAGAACTTC. This sequence encodes CSAREPAGGRETQNF. The chain joins TRBV20-1 to TRBJ2-5, with TRBD2 matching over 10 bases. The V gene's germline CDR1 is DFQATT and CDR2 SNEGSKA (reference sequence). CDR3 size: 15 residues.

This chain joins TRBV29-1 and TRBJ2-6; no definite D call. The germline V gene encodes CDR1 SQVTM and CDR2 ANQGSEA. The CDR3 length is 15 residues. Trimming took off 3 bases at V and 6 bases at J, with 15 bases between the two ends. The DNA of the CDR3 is TGCAGCGTTGAGGGCCCGGACGACTTGGCCAACGTCCTGACTTTC. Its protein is CSVEGPDDLANVLTF.

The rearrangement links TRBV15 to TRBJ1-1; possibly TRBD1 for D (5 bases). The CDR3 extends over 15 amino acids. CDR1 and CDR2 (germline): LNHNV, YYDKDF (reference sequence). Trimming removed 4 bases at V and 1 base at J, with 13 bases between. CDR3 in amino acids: CATSIDRHKNTEAFF. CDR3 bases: TGTGCCACCAGCATAGACAGACACAAGAACACTGAAGCTTTCTTT.

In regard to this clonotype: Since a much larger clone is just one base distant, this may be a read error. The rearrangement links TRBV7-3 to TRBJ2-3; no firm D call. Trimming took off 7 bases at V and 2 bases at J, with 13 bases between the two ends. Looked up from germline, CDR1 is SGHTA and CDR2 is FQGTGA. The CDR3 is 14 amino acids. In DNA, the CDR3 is TGTGCCAGCAAGGTAGGCTCTTACACAGATACGCAGTATTTT. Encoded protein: CASKVGSYTDTQYF.

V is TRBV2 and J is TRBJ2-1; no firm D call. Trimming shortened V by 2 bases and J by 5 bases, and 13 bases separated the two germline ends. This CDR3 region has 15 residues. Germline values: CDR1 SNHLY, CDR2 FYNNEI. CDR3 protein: CASSEYRFLDNEQFF. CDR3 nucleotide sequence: TGTGCCAGCAGTGAATATAGATTTTTGGACAATGAGCAGTTCTTC. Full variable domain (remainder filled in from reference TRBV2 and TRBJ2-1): EPEVTQTPSHQVTQMGQEVILRCVPISNHLYFYWYRQILGQKVEFLVSFYNNEISEKSEIFDDQFSVERPDGSNFTLKIRSTKLEDSAMYFCASSEYRFLDNEQFFGPGTRLTVL.

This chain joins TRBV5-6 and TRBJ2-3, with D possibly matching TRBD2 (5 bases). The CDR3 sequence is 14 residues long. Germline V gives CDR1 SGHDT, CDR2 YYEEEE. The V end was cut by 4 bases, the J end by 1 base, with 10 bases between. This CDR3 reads CASSRDWGTDTQYF. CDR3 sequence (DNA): TGTGCCAGCAGCCGGGATTGGGGCACAGATACGCAGTATTTT. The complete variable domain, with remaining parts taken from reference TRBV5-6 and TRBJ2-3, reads DAGVTQSPTHLIKTRGQQVTLRCSPKSGHDTVSWYQQALGQGPQFIFQYYEEEERQRGNFPDRFSGHQFPNYSSELNVNALLLGDSALYLCASSRDWGTDTQYFGPGTRLTVL.

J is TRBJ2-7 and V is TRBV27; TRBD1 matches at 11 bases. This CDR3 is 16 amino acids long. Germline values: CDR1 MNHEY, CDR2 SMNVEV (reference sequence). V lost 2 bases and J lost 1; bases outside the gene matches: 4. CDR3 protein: CASSLKGTGGSYEQYV. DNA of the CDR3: TGTGCCAGCAGTTTAAAGGGGACAGGGGGATCCTACGAGCAGTACGTC.

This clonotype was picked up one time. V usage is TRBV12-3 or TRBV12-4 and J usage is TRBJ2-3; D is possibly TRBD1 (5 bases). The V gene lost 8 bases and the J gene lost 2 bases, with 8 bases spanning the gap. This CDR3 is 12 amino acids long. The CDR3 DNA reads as TGTGCCAGCGGACAAGACACAGATACGCAGTATTTT. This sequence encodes CASGQDTDTQYF.

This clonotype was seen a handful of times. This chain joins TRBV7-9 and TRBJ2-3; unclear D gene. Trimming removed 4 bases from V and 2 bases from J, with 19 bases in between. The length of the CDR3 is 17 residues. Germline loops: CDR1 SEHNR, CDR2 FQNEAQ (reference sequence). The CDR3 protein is CASSSLVGYSPTDTQYF. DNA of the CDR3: TGTGCCAGCAGCTCCCTGGTCGGGTATTCCCCCACAGATACGCAGTATTTT.

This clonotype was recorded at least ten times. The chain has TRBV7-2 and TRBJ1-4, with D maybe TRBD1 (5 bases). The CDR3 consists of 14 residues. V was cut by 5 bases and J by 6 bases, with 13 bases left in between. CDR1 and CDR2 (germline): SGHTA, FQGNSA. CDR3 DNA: TGTGCCAGCAGCCTCCAGGGCAACGATGAAAAACTGTTTTTT. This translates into CASSLQGNDEKLFF.

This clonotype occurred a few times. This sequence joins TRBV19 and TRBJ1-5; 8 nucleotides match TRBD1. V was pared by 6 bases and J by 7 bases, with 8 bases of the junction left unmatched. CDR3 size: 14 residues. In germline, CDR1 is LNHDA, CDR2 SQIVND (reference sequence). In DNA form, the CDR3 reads TGTGCCAGTAGCCTGAGCAGGGGGCCCCAGCCCCAGCATTTT. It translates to CASSLSRGPQPQHF.

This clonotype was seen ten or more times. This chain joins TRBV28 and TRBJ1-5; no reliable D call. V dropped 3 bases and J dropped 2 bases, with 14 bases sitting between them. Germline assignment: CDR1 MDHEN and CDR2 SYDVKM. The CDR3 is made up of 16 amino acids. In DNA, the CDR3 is TGTGCCAGCAGTTTTCGGGGAGGTCGGCGCAATCAGCCCCAGCATTTT. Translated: CASSFRGGRRNQPQHF.

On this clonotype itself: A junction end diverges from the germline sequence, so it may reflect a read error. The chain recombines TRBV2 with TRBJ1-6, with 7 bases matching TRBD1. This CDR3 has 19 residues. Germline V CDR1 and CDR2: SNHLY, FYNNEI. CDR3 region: CVSSVRDRRSPRNNSPLHF. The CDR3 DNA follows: TGTGTCAGCAGCGTCCGGGACAGACGCTCACCCCGAAATAATTCACCCCTCCACTTT.

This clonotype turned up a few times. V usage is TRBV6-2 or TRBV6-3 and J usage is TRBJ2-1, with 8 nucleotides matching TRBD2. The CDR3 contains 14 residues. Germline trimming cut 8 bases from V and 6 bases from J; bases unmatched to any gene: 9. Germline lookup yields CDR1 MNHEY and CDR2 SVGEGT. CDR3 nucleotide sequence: TGTGCCAGCCACCTTGTAGCGGGGAGCAATGAGCAGTTCTTC. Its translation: CASHLVAGSNEQFF.

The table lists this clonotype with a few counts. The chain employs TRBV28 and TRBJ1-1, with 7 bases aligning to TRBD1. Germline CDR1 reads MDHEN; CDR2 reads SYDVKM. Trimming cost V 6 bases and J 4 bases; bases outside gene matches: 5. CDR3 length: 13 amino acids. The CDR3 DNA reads TGTGCCAGCAGCCACAGGGGTACCACTGAAGCTTTCTTT. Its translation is CASSHRGTTEAFF.

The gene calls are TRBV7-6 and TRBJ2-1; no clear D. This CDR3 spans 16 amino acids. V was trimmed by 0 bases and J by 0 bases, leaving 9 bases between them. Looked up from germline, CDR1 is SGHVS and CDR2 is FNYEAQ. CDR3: CASSLASVSSYNEQFF. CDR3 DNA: TGTGCCAGCAGCTTAGCGAGCGTGAGCTCCTACAATGAGCAGTTCTTC.

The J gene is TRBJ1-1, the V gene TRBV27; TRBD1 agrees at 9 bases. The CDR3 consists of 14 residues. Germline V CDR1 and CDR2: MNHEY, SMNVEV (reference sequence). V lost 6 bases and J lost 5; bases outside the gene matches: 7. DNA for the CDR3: TGTGCCAGCAGCACAACCGGGACAGGGACTGAAGCTTTCTTT. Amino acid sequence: CASSTTGTGTEAFF.

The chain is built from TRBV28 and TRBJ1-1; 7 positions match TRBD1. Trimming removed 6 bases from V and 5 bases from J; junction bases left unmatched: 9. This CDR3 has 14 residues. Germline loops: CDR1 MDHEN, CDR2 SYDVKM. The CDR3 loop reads CASRPRGRGTEAFF. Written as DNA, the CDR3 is TGTGCCAGCAGGCCGAGGGGGCGCGGAACTGAAGCTTTCTTT.

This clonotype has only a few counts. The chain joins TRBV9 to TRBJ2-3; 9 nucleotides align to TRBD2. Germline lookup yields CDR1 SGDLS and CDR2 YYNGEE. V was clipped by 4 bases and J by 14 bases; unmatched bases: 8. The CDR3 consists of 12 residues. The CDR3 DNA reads TGTGCCAGCAGCCCCCCCGGGACTAGCCTGTATTTT. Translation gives CASSPPGTSLYF.

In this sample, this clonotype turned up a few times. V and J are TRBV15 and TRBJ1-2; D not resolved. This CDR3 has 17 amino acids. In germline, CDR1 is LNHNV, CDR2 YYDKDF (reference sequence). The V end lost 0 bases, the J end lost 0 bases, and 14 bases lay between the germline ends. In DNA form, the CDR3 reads TGTGCCACCAGCAGAGATAGTGTGGCCGCCACTAACTATGGCTACACCTTC. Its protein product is CATSRDSVAATNYGYTF.

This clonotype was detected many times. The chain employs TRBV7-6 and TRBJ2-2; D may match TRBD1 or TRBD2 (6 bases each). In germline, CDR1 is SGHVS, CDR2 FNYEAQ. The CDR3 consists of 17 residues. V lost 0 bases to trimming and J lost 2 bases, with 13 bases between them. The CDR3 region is CASSLAEGGLNTGELFF. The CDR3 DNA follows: TGTGCCAGCAGCTTAGCGGAAGGGGGGCTAAACACCGGGGAGCTGTTTTTT.